These 2 T cell receptor beta chains came from one sample sequenced in a study of cytomegalovirus exposure and HLA in healthy donors. 13 Jbeta primers and 60 Vbeta primers were used for the PCR. Repertoires were generated with immunoSEQ multiplex PCR, while TCRdb's copy carries only in-frame clones and drops some. Found here are about 100,000 clones, 74% of them singletons; the top ten hold more than 2%. The sequencing sample was made of PBMCs. Receptor source: a man aged 50-59 years in good health and CMV-seropositive.

This clone was counted once. In DNA form, the CDR3 reads TGTGCCAGCAGTGAGGACAGGGACTTTGGAAACACCATATATTTT. It yields the protein CASSEDRDFGNTIYF. The V gene is TRBV25-1, the J gene TRBJ1-3; TRBD1 matches 8 bases. Germline CDR1 and CDR2: MGHDK and SYGVNS. CDR3 size: 15 residues. J gave up 3 bases and V 3 bases, and 4 bases lay outside the gene matches.

The chain employs TRBV19 and TRBJ2-2; 9 nucleotides line up with TRBD1. CDR1 LNHDA and CDR2 SQIVND come from the germline V gene (reference sequence). The V gene end was trimmed by 3 bases and the J gene end by 6 bases; junction bases not matched to a gene: 5. This CDR3 has 15 residues. The CDR3: CASSMGQGRAGELFF. CDR3 in DNA: TGTGCCAGTAGTATGGGACAGGGCCGAGCCGGGGAGCTGTTTTTT.